The T cell receptor beta chain under discussion was sequenced for a study of blood T cells in healthy people across ages. A sample-barcoded 5' primer and a J-beta primer mix were used in a second PCR of roughly 7 to 12 cycles. Each cDNA molecule received a tag from a template-switch adaptor that had 12 random nucleotides. Each CDR3 protein is one row after TCRdb ran MiXCR on the 5' RACE reads. The table records around 970,000 distinct CDR3 sequences, around 54% of them present only once. Of note for this clonotype: Its antigen is not identified.

V was shortened by 1 base and J by 3 bases, with 13 bases between the two germline ends. CDR1 is DFQATT, CDR2 SNEGSKA, per germline (reference sequence). This CDR3 comprises 14 residues. The study's findings and limits: TCR beta diversity per million T cells fell roughly linearly with age. Naive T cell percentage showed a strong correlation with TCR beta diversity. It was not possible, with unsorted PBMCs, to conclusively compare naive and antigen-experienced cells.

The sequencing sample was made of blood. The rearrangement links TRBV20-1 to TRBJ2-7; D perhaps matches TRBD1 (5 bases). This receptor was obtained from a woman aged 55-69 years in good health. The CDR3 region has the DNA TGCAGTGCTAGAGGTCGGACAATCTTCTACGAGCAGTACTTC. Translating gives CSARGRTIFYEQYF.